This entry describes one T cell receptor (beta chain). Its specificity is not known. TCRdb's table, derived via immunoSEQ multiplex PCR, lists solely in-frame clones and lacks some. The table has about 420,000 clones, roughly 88% seen once. These data originate in a study of Ad26.COV2.S vaccination and SARS-CoV-2 variants. Study-wide points: For non-spike TCRs, breadth in vaccine recipients resembled that in placebo recipients. Ad26.COV2.S recipients had broader spike-specific TCRs (P = 0.0014).

The length of the CDR3 is 15 residues. V was clipped by 0 bases and J by 9 bases; unmatched bases: 8. Germline V CDR1 and CDR2: MNHNS, SASEGT. Described treatment: 19 received Ad26.COV2.S at low or high dose, single or two shots; 5 received placebo; per-sample allocation not given. Sample collection was performed on day 63 after the first vaccine or placebo injection. This Boston cohort included adults aged 18-55 years. The rearrangement uses TRBV6-1 and TRBJ2-4, with 7 bases lining up with TRBD2. This sequence was found in a person aged 18-60 years who received the Ad26.COV2.S COVID-19 vaccine or a placebo. The sequenced sample was peripheral blood, obtained in a trial of Ad26.COV2.S vaccine versus placebo. The DNA for the CDR3 is TGTGCCAGCAGTGAAGCGGGCCAGCGGGGTGTCATTCAGTACTTC. Protein sequence: CASSEAGQRGVIQYF.